A selection of T cell receptor beta chains follows, all from one sample in a study of Graves' ophthalmopathy and Graves' hyperthyroidism. Using its own MiXCR run on the multiplex PCR reads, TCRdb lists one record per CDR3 protein. The data hold 600,000 to 650,000 distinct CDR3 sequences, with 22% observed a single time. Input material: peripheral blood. The receptors originated from a woman under 30 with stable Graves' hyperthyroidism. Some clones in this sample may be carry-over from other donors' samples. Both conserved end residues are trimmed from each CDR3. Each record gives: V gene, D gene, J gene, CDR3 protein. The D gene is left open where the match is weak.

TRBV5-1	TRBD2	TRBJ2-7	ASSWREKVYEQY
TRBV15	TRBD2	TRBJ2-7	ATQGGEGYEQY
TRBV12-3/TRBV12-4	.	TRBJ2-5	ASSLIAGETQY
TRBV4-1	.	TRBJ2-7	ASSQATWEGYEQY
TRBV10-3	.	TRBJ2-2	ASTGGGELF
TRBV27	TRBD1	TRBJ2-7	ASSPRTGVNTYEQY
TRBV19	.	TRBJ1-2	ASSAGTRANYGYT
TRBV5-1	.	TRBJ1-3	ASSDPQGGNTIY
TRBV19	.	TRBJ2-5	ASSIFGVAQETQY
TRBV20-1	.	TRBJ1-6	SARDLWGQGVNSPLH
TRBV12-3/TRBV12-4	TRBD1	TRBJ1-2	ASSLESGQVFLEGYT
TRBV7-9	.	TRBJ1-5	ASSLEHSNQPQH
TRBV6-1	.	TRBJ2-6	ASSTDLTGANVLT
TRBV28	TRBD1	TRBJ2-7	ASQRDRGLEQY
TRBV7-2	.	TRBJ2-7	ASSSAGTNSYEQY
TRBV6-1	.	TRBJ2-7	ASKAGNPYEQY
TRBV28	TRBD1	TRBJ2-7	ASSFGQGRNYEQY
TRBV7-8	.	TRBJ1-5	ASSVGPNQPQH
TRBV7-2	.	TRBJ1-5	ASSLSLGYQPQH
TRBV30	.	TRBJ1-2	AWISGGADYGYT
TRBV25-1	.	TRBJ2-5	ASSAHSGTIDQETQY
TRBV14	.	TRBJ2-7	ASSRNRDPAY
TRBV18	.	TRBJ1-3	ASSPPSGASGNTIY
TRBV11-2	TRBD1	TRBJ2-7	ASSLYRGQGKTYEQY
TRBV12-3/TRBV12-4	.	TRBJ1-3	ASSFSWDSGNTIY